This TCR beta chain is from a study of blood T cells in healthy people across ages. This clonotype showed up just a few times. The antigen is unknown. Germline assignment: CDR1 SGDLS and CDR2 YYNGEE. V shed 3 bases and J 2 bases; nucleotides not matched to a gene: 4. The length of the CDR3 is 15 residues. Total RNA, at least 6 micrograms per sample, came from PBMCs. Study-wide results and limits: The recorded TCR beta diversity per million T cells decreased in a roughly linear manner with age.

Combining a sample-barcoded 5' primer with a J-beta primer mix, a second PCR ran for roughly 7 to 11 cycles. From each sample, at least 3 million paired-end reads containing CDR3 were obtained. TCRdb reanalysed the 5' RACE reads using MiXCR and keeps one entry per CDR3 protein. The sample holds about 1,500,000 distinct CDR3 sequences, roughly 40% seen once. The gene calls are TRBV9 and TRBJ2-7; 11 positions agree with TRBD2. The sequence was collected from a woman between 18 and 29 years old in good health. The sample was blood. CDR3 amino acids: CASSAGTSGPYEQYF. DNA for the CDR3: TGTGCCAGCAGCGCCGGGACTAGCGGTCCCTACGAGCAGTACTTC.